These 5 T cell receptor beta chains were all obtained from the same sample, sequenced in a study of blood T cell repertoires in COVID-19 (dated by TCRdb to 2020 to 2021). Preparation of the library involved the immunoSEQ multiplex PCR assay. TCRdb carries this immuneACCESS record with in-frame sequences only. Its versions omit some clonotypes, under half of them owing to an unresolved V gene in the studies checked, with the rest unexplained. This sample comprises about 93,000 clones, around four fifths of them detected only once. Together, the top ten hold approximately 15% of the sample. Sample: peripheral blood. The receptors come from a human donor in a cohort sampled during active COVID-19.

This chain links TRBV24-1 with TRBJ2-1, with a weak D call TRBD2 (5 bases). V was pared by 0 bases and J by 7 bases, with 12 bases between. Per germline, CDR1 KGHDR and CDR2 SFDVKD. This CDR3 is 15 amino acids long. This chain's CDR3 is CATSDLPVGLNEQFF. The CDR3 nucleotides are TGTGCCACCAGTGATTTGCCGGTTGGACTTAATGAGCAGTTCTTC.

The genes are TRBV5-4 and TRBJ1-2, with TRBD1 as a possible D gene (5 bases). This CDR3 comprises 13 residues. V gave up 4 bases and J gave up 6 bases, with 13 bases separating them. The germline V gene has CDR1 SGHNT and CDR2 YYREEE (reference sequence). CDR3 nucleotide sequence: TGTGCCAGCAGCCTCGGGACTGCGAATGGCTACACCTTC. It is translated as CASSLGTANGYTF.

The chain carries TRBV15 and TRBJ1-2, with 8 bases identical to TRBD1. Germline V lookup: CDR1 LNHNV, CDR2 YYDKDF (reference sequence). CDR3 size: 13 residues. Germline trimming cut 10 bases from V and 4 bases from J; bases unmatched to any gene: 8. The CDR3 sequence: CASSGQGGYGYTF. The DNA for the CDR3 is TGTGCCAGCTCTGGACAGGGTGGCTATGGCTACACCTTC.

V is TRBV28 and J is TRBJ2-5; perhaps TRBD1 as D (5 bases). The CDR3 extends over 13 amino acids. CDR1 and CDR2 (germline): MDHEN, SYDVKM. The germline V and J ends were trimmed by 6 bases and 4 bases, with 12 bases remaining between them. The CDR3 sequence: CASSLGGAETQYF. The CDR3 nucleotides are TGTGCCAGCAGCCTAGGTGGGGCAGAGACCCAGTACTTC.

J is TRBJ2-7 and V is TRBV27; 7 bases are a match to TRBD2. Germline CDR1 MNHEY, CDR2 SMNVEV (reference sequence). The CDR3 spans 14 residues. V shed 5 bases and J 3 bases; nucleotides not matched to a gene: 7. As DNA, the CDR3 is TGTGCCAGCAGTCCACGACTAGCCTACTACGAGCAGTACTTC. Translated, it gives CASSPRLAYYEQYF.